This entry concerns a single TCR beta chain. Its matching antigen is unknown. The sample holds other DNA sequences that translate to the same CDR3. The data belong to a study of T cell responses to AZD1222 COVID-19 vaccine. The CDR3 sequence is 12 residues long. The V and J ends lost 7 bases and 5 bases respectively, with 11 bases between them. Per the germline V gene, CDR1 is LNHDA and CDR2 is SQIVND (reference sequence). The study, taken as a whole, reports: Donors in the cohort were predominantly white British and more often female, and clonal diversity was possibly underestimated. Repertoire sampling happened only post peak T cell response. With two AZD1222 doses given, Spike-specific TCR breadth and depth both rose.

This table comes from immunoSEQ multiplex PCR, and its TCRdb copy is limited to in-frame clones, with some not included. The sample records around 140,000 clones, around 91% being singletons. The V gene is TRBV19, the J gene TRBJ1-1; TRBD1 might be the D (6 bases). This TCR was recovered from an adult who received the AZD1222 COVID-19 vaccine. The sequencing used peripheral blood, collected 28 days after the second AZD1222 dose. The DNA for the CDR3 is TGTGCCAGTAAGCAAGGGGGGACTGAAGCTTTCTTT. Protein: CASKQGGTEAFF.